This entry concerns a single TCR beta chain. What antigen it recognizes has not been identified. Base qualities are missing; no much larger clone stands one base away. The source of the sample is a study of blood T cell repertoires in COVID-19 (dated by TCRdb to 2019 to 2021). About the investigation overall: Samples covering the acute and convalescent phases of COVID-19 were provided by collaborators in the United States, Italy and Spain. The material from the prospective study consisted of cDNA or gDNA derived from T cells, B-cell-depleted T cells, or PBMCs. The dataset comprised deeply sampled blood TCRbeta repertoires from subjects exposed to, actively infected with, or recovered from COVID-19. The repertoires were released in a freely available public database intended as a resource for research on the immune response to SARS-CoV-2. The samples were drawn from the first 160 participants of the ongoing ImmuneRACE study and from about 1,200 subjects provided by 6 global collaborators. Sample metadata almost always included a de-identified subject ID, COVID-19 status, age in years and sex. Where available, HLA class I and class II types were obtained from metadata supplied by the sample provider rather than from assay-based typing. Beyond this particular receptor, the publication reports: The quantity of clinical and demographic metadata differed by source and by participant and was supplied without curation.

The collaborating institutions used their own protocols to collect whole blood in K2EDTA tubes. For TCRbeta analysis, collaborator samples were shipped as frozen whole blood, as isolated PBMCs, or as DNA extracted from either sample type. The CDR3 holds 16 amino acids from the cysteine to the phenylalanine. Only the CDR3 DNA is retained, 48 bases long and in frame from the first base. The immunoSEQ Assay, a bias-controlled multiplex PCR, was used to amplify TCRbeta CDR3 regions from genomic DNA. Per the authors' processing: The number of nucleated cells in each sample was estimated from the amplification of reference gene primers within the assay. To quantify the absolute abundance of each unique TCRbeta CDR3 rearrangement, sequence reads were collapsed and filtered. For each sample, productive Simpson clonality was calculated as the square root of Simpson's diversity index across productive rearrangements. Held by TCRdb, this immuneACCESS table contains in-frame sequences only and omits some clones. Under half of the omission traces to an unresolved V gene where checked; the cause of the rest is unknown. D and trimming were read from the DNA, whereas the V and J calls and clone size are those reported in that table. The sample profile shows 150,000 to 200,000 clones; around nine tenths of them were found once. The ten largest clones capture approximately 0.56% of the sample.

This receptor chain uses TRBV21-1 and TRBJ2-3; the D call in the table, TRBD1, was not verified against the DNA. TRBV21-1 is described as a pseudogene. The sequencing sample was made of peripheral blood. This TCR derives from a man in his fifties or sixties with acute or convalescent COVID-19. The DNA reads TGTGCCAGCGGGACAGGGCGGGTTAAGAGCACAGATACGCAGTATTTT. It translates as CASGTGRVKSTDTQYF.